Here is one TCR beta chain with its context. Its antigen remains unidentified. The table came from immunoSEQ multiplex PCR; TCRdb's copy has only in-frame clones and leaves some out. The sample consists of fewer than 35,000 clones, almost 75% of them appearing once. The data were obtained in a study of vaccination effects on CD4 cells after COVID-19. Points from the study as a whole: Convalescent patients were few in the study, and early post-infection timepoints were absent.

Before sequencing, viral peptide pools were used by the ViraFEST assay to expand antigen-specific CD4+ T cells. Subsequent to a culture period of nine to ten days, CD4+ T cells were isolated. It was two doses of either the BNT162b2 or mRNA-1273 vaccine that participants received. Prior SARS-CoV-2 infection was absent in the vaccine recipients, as shown by negative nucleocapsid antibodies. Trimming at V came to 6 bases and at J to 5 bases, leaving 5 bases not matched to a gene. Germline CDR1 MNHEY, CDR2 SVGAGI. This CDR3 comprises 14 residues. This sequence originates from a human donor who received a COVID-19 vaccine. This sequence joins TRBV6-5 and TRBJ2-1, with 9 bases lining up with TRBD1. This specimen was CD4+ T cells from PBMCs cultured with HCoV-229E spike peptides, taken after COVID-19 vaccination. The CDR3 sequence is CASREDRGHNEQFF. Here the CDR3 DNA reads TGTGCCAGCAGGGAGGACAGGGGACACAATGAGCAGTTCTTC.